A selection of T cell receptor beta chains follows, all from one sample in a study of T cells in Graves' hyperthyroidism and ophthalmopathy. In TCRdb, the multiplex PCR reads were re-called with MiXCR into one record per CDR3 protein. In the table there are about 350,000 distinct CDR3 sequences, approximately 15% of which are singletons. Sequenced material: blood. These TCRs come from a woman in her thirties with Graves' hyperthyroidism. CDR3s include the opening cysteine and the closing phenylalanine or tryptophan. Clone size is shown for a subset of rows, as once, few, many or a class of expanded clone.

v_gene	abundance	j_gene	CDR3aa
TRBV3-2	NA	TRBJ2-4	CASSHPGGAKNIQYF
TRBV11-2	many	TRBJ1-5	CASSLTQGHQPQHF
TRBV19	NA	TRBJ1-2	CASSAGTGNYGYTF
TRBV3-1	NA	TRBJ1-4	CASSLPGQVRGEKLFF
TRBV4-3	NA	TRBJ2-2	CASSQEMRLDGIGELFF
TRBV9	NA	TRBJ2-1	CASSPSSRYNEQFF
TRBV20-1	few	TRBJ2-7	CSAHPEGSSYEQYF
TRBV11-2	few	TRBJ2-3	CASCLADTDTQYF
TRBV9	many	TRBJ1-1	CASSVFITTEAFF
TRBV12-3/TRBV12-4	few	TRBJ2-3	CASSFWELAGGPDTQYF
TRBV20-1	few	TRBJ2-6	CSAKHHSGANVLTF
TRBV24-1	many	TRBJ2-6	CATSEGRSGANVLTF
TRBV27	many	TRBJ2-1	CASSLKLTGDEQFF
TRBV10-3	many	TRBJ2-7	CATTTGEGEQYF
TRBV7-3	few	TRBJ1-1	CASSETAGFTEAFF
TRBV5-1	NA	TRBJ2-7	CASSATSGRAEKQYF
TRBV11-1	many	TRBJ2-3	CASRPSRGRTDTQYF
TRBV3-1	NA	TRBJ2-4	CASSQTEGIQYF
TRBV20-1	many	TRBJ2-3	CSGASGSLTDTQYF
TRBV29-1	NA	TRBJ1-1	CSVVGGRTEAFF
TRBV28	NA	TRBJ2-3	CASSLEPGAGTDTQYF
TRBV5-1	many	TRBJ1-1	CASSVRGPSTEAFF
TRBV9	NA	TRBJ2-3	CASSAGTPSRAQYF
TRBV15	NA	TRBJ1-4	CATSRYQGTTNEKLFF
TRBV28	NA	TRBJ2-5	CASSPGTSGKETQYF
TRBV20-1	few	TRBJ1-4	CSAWRATNEKLFF
TRBV20-1	few	TRBJ1-6	CSDGQNNSPLHF
TRBV2	many	TRBJ2-1	CATIFSGKVREQFF
TRBV28	many	TRBJ2-1	CASSLPPWRRRVDNEQFF
TRBV5-1	few	TRBJ1-3	CASSLQGLTRNTIYF
TRBV19	NA	TRBJ1-3	CASSIPGTAYSGDTIYF
TRBV20-1	many	TRBJ2-7	CSAREPGTHYEQYF
TRBV7-9	NA	TRBJ1-2	CASSLEGRANYGYTF
TRBV20-1	NA	TRBJ2-1	CSRLGADFYNEQFF
TRBV4-3	few	TRBJ2-4	CASSQSYKQAKNIQYF
TRBV19	NA	TRBJ2-2	CASRNPPPLATGELFF
TRBV5-6	NA	TRBJ2-7	CASSVGFNEQYF
TRBV28	many	TRBJ2-2	CASSLSSNSRELFF
TRBV10-3	many	TRBJ2-3	CAISGTDTQYF
TRBV5-1	many	TRBJ2-7	CASSQDVFYEQYF
TRBV5-1	NA	TRBJ2-6	CASSTGQGPVKANVLTF
TRBV11-3	many	TRBJ2-1	CASSLGGSNEQFF
TRBV28	many	TRBJ2-5	CASSSTTGWRRETQYF
TRBV20-1	many	TRBJ2-7	CSAEDGPSYEQYF
TRBV6-4	many	TRBJ2-5	CASDHSPQETQYF